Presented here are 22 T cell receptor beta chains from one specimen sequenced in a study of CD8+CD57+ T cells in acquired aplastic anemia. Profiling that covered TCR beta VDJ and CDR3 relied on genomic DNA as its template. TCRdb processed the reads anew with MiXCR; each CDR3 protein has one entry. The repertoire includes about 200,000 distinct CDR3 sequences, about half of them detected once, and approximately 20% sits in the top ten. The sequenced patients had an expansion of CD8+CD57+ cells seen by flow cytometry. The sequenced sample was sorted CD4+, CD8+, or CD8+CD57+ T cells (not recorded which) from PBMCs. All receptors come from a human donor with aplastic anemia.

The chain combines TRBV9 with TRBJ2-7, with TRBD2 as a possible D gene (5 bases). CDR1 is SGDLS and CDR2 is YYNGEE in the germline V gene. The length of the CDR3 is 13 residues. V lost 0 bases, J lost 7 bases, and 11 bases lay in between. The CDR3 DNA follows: TGTGCCAGCAGCGTAGGGCCCACGGGGGAGCAGTACGTC. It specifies CASSVGPTGEQYV.

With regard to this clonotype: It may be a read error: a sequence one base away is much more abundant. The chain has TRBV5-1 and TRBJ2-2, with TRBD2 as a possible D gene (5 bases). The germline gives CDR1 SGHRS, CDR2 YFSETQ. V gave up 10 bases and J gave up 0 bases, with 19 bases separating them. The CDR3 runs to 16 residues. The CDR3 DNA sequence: TGCGCCGGCATCCCGGGATCAAGCGCGAACACCGGGGAGCTGTTTTTT. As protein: CAGIPGSSANTGELFF.

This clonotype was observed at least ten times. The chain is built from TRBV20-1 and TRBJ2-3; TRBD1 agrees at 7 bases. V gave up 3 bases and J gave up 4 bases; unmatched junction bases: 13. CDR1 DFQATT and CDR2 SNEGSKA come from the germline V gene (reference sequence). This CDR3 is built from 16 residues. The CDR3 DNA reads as TGCAGTGCTAGTGGTTTTGGGGACAGCGGCGCAGATACGCAGTATTTT. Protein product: CSASGFGDSGADTQYF.

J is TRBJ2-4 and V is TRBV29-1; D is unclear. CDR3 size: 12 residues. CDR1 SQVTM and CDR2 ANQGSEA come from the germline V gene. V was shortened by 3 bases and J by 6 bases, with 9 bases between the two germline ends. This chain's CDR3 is CSVEVLGNIQYF. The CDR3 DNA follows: TGCAGCGTTGAGGTTTTAGGAAACATTCAGTACTTC.

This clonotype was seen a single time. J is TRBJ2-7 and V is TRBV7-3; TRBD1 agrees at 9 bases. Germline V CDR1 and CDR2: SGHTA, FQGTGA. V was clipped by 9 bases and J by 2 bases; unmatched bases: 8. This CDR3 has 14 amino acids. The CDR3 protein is CASSRTGAPYEQYF. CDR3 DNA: TGTGCCAGTAGTCGGACAGGGGCCCCCTACGAGCAGTACTTC.

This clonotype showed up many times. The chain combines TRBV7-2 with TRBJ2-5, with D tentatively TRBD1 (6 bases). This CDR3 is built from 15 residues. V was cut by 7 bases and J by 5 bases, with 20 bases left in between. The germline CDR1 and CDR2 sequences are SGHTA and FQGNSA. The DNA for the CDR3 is TGTGCCAGCAACCTACAGGGTGGTCTACGCGAGACCCAGTACTTC. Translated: CASNLQGGLRETQYF.

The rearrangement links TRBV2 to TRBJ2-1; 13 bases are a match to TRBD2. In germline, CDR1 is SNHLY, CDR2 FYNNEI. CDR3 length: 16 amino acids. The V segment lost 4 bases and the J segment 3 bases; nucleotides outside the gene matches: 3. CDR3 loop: CASSAGLAGVYNEQFF. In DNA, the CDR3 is TGTGCCAGCAGTGCAGGACTAGCGGGAGTCTACAATGAGCAGTTCTTC.

CDR3 DNA: TGTGCCAGTACCAAGGGACTAGCGGACACAGATACGCAGTATTTT. Its protein is CASTKGLADTDTQYF. The chain combines TRBV19 with TRBJ2-3, with 11 bases aligning to TRBD2. Germline loops: CDR1 LNHDA, CDR2 SQIVND (reference sequence). CDR3 length: 15 amino acids. Trimming removed 7 bases from V and 2 bases from J; junction bases left unmatched: 5.

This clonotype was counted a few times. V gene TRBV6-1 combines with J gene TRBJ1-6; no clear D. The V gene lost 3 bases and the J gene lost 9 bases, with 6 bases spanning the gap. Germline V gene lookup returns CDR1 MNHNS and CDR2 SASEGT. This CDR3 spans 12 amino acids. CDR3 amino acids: CASSEGTSPLHF. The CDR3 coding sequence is TGTGCCAGCAGTGAGGGAACTTCACCCCTCCACTTT.

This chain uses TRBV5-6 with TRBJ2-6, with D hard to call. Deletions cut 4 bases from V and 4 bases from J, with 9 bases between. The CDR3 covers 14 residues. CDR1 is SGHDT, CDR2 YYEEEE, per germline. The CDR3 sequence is CASSPGLGANVLTF. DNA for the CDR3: TGTGCCAGCAGCCCCGGGTTGGGGGCCAACGTCCTGACTTTC. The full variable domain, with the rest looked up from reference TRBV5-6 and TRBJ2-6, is DAGVTQSPTHLIKTRGQQVTLRCSPKSGHDTVSWYQQALGQGPQFIFQYYEEEERQRGNFPDRFSGHQFPNYSSELNVNALLLGDSALYLCASSPGLGANVLTFGAGSRLTVL.

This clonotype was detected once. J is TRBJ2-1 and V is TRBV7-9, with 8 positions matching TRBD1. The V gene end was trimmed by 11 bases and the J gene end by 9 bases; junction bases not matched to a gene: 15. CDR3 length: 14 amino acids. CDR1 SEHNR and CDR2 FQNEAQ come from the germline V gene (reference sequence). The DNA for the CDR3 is TGTGCCGGCCGGGGACAGGTGGAGGGTGGTGAGCAGTTCTTC. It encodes CAGRGQVEGGEQFF.

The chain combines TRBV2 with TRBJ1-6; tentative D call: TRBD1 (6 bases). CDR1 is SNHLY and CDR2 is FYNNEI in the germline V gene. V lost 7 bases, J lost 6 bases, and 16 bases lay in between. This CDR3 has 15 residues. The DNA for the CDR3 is TGTGCCAGCAAGATCCGGGACACGCTTAATTCACCCCTCCACTTT. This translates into CASKIRDTLNSPLHF.

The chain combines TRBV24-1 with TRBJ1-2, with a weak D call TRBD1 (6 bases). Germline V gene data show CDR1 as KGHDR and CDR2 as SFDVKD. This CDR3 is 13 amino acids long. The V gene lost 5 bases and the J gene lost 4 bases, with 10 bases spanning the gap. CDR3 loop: CATSATGLYGYTF. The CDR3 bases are TGTGCCACCAGTGCGACAGGCCTCTATGGCTACACCTTC.

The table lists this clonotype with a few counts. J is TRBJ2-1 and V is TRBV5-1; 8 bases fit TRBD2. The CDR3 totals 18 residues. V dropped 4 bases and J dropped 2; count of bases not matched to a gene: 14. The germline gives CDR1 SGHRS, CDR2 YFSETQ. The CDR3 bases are TGCGCCAGCAGCCCGAGCCCCCCTACGGGGGGGACCTACAATGAGCAGTTCTTC. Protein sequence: CASSPSPPTGGTYNEQFF.

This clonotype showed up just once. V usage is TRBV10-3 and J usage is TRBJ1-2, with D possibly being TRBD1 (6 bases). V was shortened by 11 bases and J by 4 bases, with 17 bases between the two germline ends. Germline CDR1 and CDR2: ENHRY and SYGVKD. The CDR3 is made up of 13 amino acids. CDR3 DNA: TGTGCCGCAAGGGGAGGGGACACCTATGGCTACACCTTC. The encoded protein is CAARGGDTYGYTF.

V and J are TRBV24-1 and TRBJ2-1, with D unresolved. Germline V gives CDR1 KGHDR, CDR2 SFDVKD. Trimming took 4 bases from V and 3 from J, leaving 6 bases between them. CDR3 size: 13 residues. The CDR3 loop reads CATSDQIYNEQFF. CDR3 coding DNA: TGTGCCACCAGTGACCAGATCTACAATGAGCAGTTCTTC.

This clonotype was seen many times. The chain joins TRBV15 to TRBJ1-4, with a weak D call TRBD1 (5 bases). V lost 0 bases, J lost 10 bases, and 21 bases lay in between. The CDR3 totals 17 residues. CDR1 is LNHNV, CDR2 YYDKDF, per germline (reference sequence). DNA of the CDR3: TGTGCCACCAGCAGAGATCGTGTCACAGGACAAGGAGGAAAACTGTTTTTT. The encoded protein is CATSRDRVTGQGGKLFF.

This CDR3 reads CASSQVGQGNEQYF. The CDR3 DNA reads TGCGCCAGCAGCCAAGTGGGACAGGGAAACGAGCAGTACTTC. The V gene is TRBV4-1, the J gene TRBJ2-7; 9 bases are shared with TRBD1. The CDR3 contains 14 residues. Germline V gene data show CDR1 as MGHRA and CDR2 as YSYEKL. V shed 1 base and J 5 bases; nucleotides not matched to a gene: 3.

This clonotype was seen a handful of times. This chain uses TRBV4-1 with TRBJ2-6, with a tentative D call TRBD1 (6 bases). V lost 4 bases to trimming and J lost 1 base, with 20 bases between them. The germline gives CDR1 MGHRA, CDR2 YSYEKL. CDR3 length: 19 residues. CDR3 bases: TGCGCCAGCAGCCGCCCAGGTGGGGCCACAGGGTCTGGGGCCAACGTCCTGACTTTC. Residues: CASSRPGGATGSGANVLTF.

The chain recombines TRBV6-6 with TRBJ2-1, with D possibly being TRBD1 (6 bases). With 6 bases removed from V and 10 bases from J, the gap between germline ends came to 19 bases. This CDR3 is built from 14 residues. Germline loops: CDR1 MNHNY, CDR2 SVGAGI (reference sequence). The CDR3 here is CASSVAEGGREQFF. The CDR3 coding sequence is TGTGCCAGCAGCGTAGCTGAAGGGGGAAGGGAGCAGTTCTTC.

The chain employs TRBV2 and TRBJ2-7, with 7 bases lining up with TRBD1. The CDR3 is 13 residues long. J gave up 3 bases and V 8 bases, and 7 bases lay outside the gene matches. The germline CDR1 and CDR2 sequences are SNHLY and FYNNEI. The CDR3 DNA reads TGTGCCAGCGACCCGGACAGGAGCTACGAGCAGTACTTC. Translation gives CASDPDRSYEQYF. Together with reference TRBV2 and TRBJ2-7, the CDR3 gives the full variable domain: EPEVTQTPSHQVTQMGQEVILRCVPISNHLYFYWYRQILGQKVEFLVSFYNNEISEKSEIFDDQFSVERPDGSNFTLKIRSTKLEDSAMYFCASDPDRSYEQYFGPGTRLTVT.

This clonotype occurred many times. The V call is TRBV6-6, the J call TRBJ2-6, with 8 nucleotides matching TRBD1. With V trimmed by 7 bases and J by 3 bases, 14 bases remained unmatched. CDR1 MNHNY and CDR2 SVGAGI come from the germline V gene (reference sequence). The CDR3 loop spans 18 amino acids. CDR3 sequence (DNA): TGTGCCAGCACGGACAGGGCCTATCTTTCGGATGGGGCCAACGTCCTGACTTTC. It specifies CASTDRAYLSDGANVLTF.